Below are 30 T cell receptor beta chains sequenced from a single sample in a study of OX40 agonist ivuxolimab in advanced cancers. TCRdb's copy holds only in-frame clones and misses some; the assay was immunoSEQ multiplex PCR. Of roughly 53,000 clones in the sample, over 70% were seen once. Here the sequenced sample was CD4+ or CD8+ T cells sorted from blood, taken in a trial of the OX40 agonist ivuxolimab. All receptors derive from an adult with an advanced solid tumor such as melanoma, head and neck, liver or kidney cancer.

The chain combines TRBV30 with TRBJ2-4, with 7 bases identical to TRBD2. This CDR3 is built from 12 residues. CDR1 is GTSNPN, CDR2 SVGIG, per germline (reference sequence). Trimming at V came to 1 base and at J to 9 bases, leaving 3 bases not matched to a gene. This chain's CDR3 is CAWSGLAGIQYF. The CDR3, as DNA: TGTGCCTGGAGTGGGTTAGCGGGCATTCAGTACTTC.

The CDR3 region is CAWSVYPPPFGGAPVYGYTF. CDR3 in DNA: TGTGCCTGGAGTGTATATCCGCCTCCTTTCGGGGGAGCCCCTGTCTATGGCTACACCTTC. This chain connects TRBV30 to TRBJ1-2; possibly TRBD1 for D (5 bases). The CDR3 covers 20 residues. The V end lost 0 bases, the J end lost 4 bases, and 30 bases lay between the germline ends. Per germline, CDR1 GTSNPN and CDR2 SVGIG (reference sequence).

The chain carries TRBV28 and TRBJ1-1; D not certain. Germline V gene sequence: CDR1 MDHEN, CDR2 SYDVKM. V gave up 2 bases and J gave up 7 bases, with 17 bases separating them. The CDR3 is made up of 15 amino acids. The CDR3 DNA reads as TGTGCCAGCAGTTTAGGACGAACAACGGACTTTGAAGCTTTCTTT. Translated: CASSLGRTTDFEAFF.

The CDR3 DNA follows: TGTGCCAGTAGTATACTCCCCGGACAGGGGGCGTGGGGCTACACCTTC. Translated, it gives CASSILPGQGAWGYTF. V is TRBV19 and J is TRBJ1-2, with TRBD1 matching over 11 bases. Germline-derived CDR1 and CDR2 are LNHDA and SQIVND (reference sequence). Trimming at V came to 2 bases and at J to 8 bases, leaving 10 bases not matched to a gene. The CDR3 has 16 residues.

This clone rates as medium-sized. The chain uses TRBV5-1 and TRBJ1-1; TRBD1 might be the D (6 bases). CDR1 is SGHRS, CDR2 YFSETQ, per germline. V was pared by 4 bases and J by 6 bases, with 16 bases between. The CDR3 is made up of 14 amino acids. The CDR3: CASSITGTISEAFF. The CDR3 DNA follows: TGCGCCAGCAGCATAACAGGGACTATATCTGAAGCTTTCTTT.

This chain connects TRBV19 to TRBJ2-1, with D perhaps TRBD1 or TRBD2 (5 bases each). The CDR3 runs 16 residues. Trimming stripped 1 base from V and 0 bases from J, with 10 bases between. Per the germline V gene, CDR1 is LNHDA and CDR2 is SQIVND (reference sequence). The CDR3 loop is CASSIGAGSSYNEQFF. CDR3 bases: TGTGCCAGTAGTATAGGTGCAGGGAGCTCCTACAATGAGCAGTTCTTC.

This clone was counted between two and nine times. This rearrangement joins TRBV6-5 to TRBJ1-5, with D unclear. Trimming left V 5 bases short and J 4 bases short, with 9 bases between. Germline V gives CDR1 MNHEY, CDR2 SVGAGI. The CDR3 is 13 residues long. For the CDR3, the DNA is TGTGCCAGCAGTGAACGAGCGAATCAGCCCCAGCATTTT. This translates into CASSERANQPQHF.

V gene TRBV5-1 combines with J gene TRBJ2-3; D might be TRBD2 (5 bases). The V and J ends lost 4 bases and 5 bases respectively, with 11 bases between them. From germline, CDR1 is SGHRS and CDR2 YFSETQ. This CDR3 spans 13 amino acids. CDR3 region: CASSQEVGDTQYF. The DNA of the CDR3 is TGCGCCAGCAGCCAGGAGGTTGGAGATACGCAGTATTTT.

The genes are TRBV5-1 and TRBJ2-5; TRBD1 matches at 7 bases. From germline, CDR1 is SGHRS and CDR2 YFSETQ. The CDR3 consists of 14 residues. Trimming removed 4 bases from V and 1 base from J; junction bases left unmatched: 4. CDR3 region: CASSPGTAQETQYF. In nucleotides, the CDR3 is TGCGCCAGCAGCCCCGGGACAGCCCAAGAGACCCAGTACTTC.

The V call is TRBV19, the J call TRBJ2-3; 10 positions match TRBD1. Unmatched junction bases numbered 14, after V lost 5 bases and J lost 6 bases. This CDR3 spans 17 amino acids. Germline CDR1 LNHDA, CDR2 SQIVND (reference sequence). CDR3 nucleotides: TGTGCCAGTAGTCCCACTCCACCGGGACAGGGGAGGGATACGCAGTATTTT. Protein product: CASSPTPPGQGRDTQYF.

This chain uses TRBV21-1 with TRBJ2-7. TRBV21-1 is flagged as a pseudogene. The CDR3 contains 12 residues. The CDR3 protein is CASSNEKDEQYV. The CDR3 coding sequence is TGTGCCAGCAGCAATGAAAAGGACGAGCAGTACGTC.

This clone was detected a few times. V and J are TRBV5-4 and TRBJ2-2, with TRBD1 matching 8 bases. This CDR3 is built from 16 residues. The V gene end was trimmed by 4 bases and the J gene end by 3 bases; junction bases not matched to a gene: 8. Germline assignment: CDR1 SGHNT and CDR2 YYREEE (reference sequence). In DNA form, the CDR3 reads TGTGCCAGCAGCCCGGGACAGGTTAGAGACACCGGGGAGCTGTTTTTT. Translating it yields CASSPGQVRDTGELFF.

J is TRBJ2-7 and V is TRBV4-1, with 10 nucleotides matching TRBD2. V lost 0 bases to trimming and J lost 5 bases; unmatched junction nucleotides: 7. Germline V gene sequence: CDR1 MGHRA, CDR2 YSYEKL. CDR3 length: 16 residues. CDR3 nucleotide sequence: TGCGCCAGCAGCCAAGATCCCAGCGGGGGGGGCCACGAGCAGTACGTC. This sequence encodes CASSQDPSGGGHEQYV.

V usage is TRBV4-3 and J usage is TRBJ2-3; unclear D gene. The V gene's germline CDR1 is LGHNA and CDR2 YSLEER. The CDR3 consists of 15 residues. The V end was cut by 2 bases, the J end by 1 base, with 10 bases between. For the CDR3, the DNA is TGCGCCAGCAGCCAACTCGACACACGCACAGATACGCAGTATTTT. Translated: CASSQLDTRTDTQYF.

The chain links TRBV19 to TRBJ2-1, with D possibly called TRBD1 or TRBD2 (6 bases each). The CDR3 runs 14 residues. From germline, CDR1 is LNHDA and CDR2 SQIVND (reference sequence). The V end was cut by 7 bases, the J end by 4 bases, with 14 bases between. CDR3 sequence reads: CASKGGLGYNEQFF. For the CDR3, the DNA is TGTGCCAGTAAGGGGGGCCTAGGTTACAATGAGCAGTTCTTC.

This clone has just a few counts. The chain joins TRBV29-1 to TRBJ2-1, with 13 nucleotides matching TRBD2. With V trimmed by 8 bases and J by 8 bases, 9 bases remained unmatched. The CDR3 is 14 amino acids. Germline loops: CDR1 SQVTM, CDR2 ANQGSEA. CDR3 coding DNA: TGCAGCACCAGGACTAGCGGGGGTCCGGATGAGCAGTTCTTC. This encodes CSTRTSGGPDEQFF.

V gene TRBV27 combines with J gene TRBJ1-4; weak D call: TRBD1 (6 bases). V was trimmed by 3 bases and J by 6 bases, leaving 11 bases between them. Germline V CDR1 and CDR2: MNHEY, SMNVEV (reference sequence). The CDR3 extends over 14 amino acids. CDR3 in amino acids: CASSFSQGHEKLFF. CDR3 DNA: TGTGCCAGCAGTTTCTCACAGGGACATGAAAAACTGTTTTTT. The whole variable domain, remainder taken from reference TRBV27 and TRBJ1-4, is EAQVTQNPRYLITVTGKKLTVTCSQNMNHEYMSWYRQDPGLGLRQIYYSMNVEVTDKGDVPEGYKVSRKEKRNFPLILESPSPNQTSLYFCASSFSQGHEKLFFGSGTQLSVL.

There are a few counts of this clone. The chain links TRBV14 to TRBJ2-3, with D possibly TRBD1 on 5 matching bases. CDR3 size: 12 residues. Trimming stripped 2 bases from V and 12 bases from J, with 12 bases between. From germline, CDR1 is SGHDN and CDR2 FVKESK. CDR3 region: CASSQLGDSQYF. The CDR3 nucleotides read TGTGCCAGCAGCCAATTAGGGGATTCTCAGTATTTT.

The chain employs TRBV13 and TRBJ1-1; D may be TRBD1 (6 bases). V was cut by 1 base and J by 5 bases, with 23 bases left in between. The CDR3 totals 18 residues. CDR1 is PRHDT and CDR2 is FYEKMQ in the germline V gene (reference sequence). This CDR3 reads CASSLESGAHLVGTEAFF. The CDR3 DNA reads as TGTGCCAGCAGCTTAGAGTCGGGGGCCCATCTTGTTGGGACTGAAGCTTTCTTT.

J is TRBJ2-5 and V is TRBV6-6; D possibly matches TRBD1 or TRBD2 (6 bases each). Germline V gene data show CDR1 as MNHNY and CDR2 as SVGAGI (reference sequence). V was trimmed by 3 bases and J by 2 bases, leaving 13 bases between them. The CDR3 runs to 15 residues. CDR3 nucleotide sequence: TGTGCCAGCAGTTATATTGGGGGGCCTCAAGAGACCCAGTACTTC. Protein product: CASSYIGGPQETQYF.

V is TRBV30 and J is TRBJ1-5; no clear D gene. The length of the CDR3 is 12 residues. Germline V gives CDR1 GTSNPN, CDR2 SVGIG (reference sequence). V was cut by 3 bases and J by 3 bases, with 6 bases left in between. In DNA form, the CDR3 reads TGTGCCTGGAGCCGAAACAATCAGCCCCAGCATTTT. Amino acid sequence: CAWSRNNQPQHF.

The chain carries TRBV19 and TRBJ2-7; TRBD2 agrees at 14 bases. CDR1 is LNHDA, CDR2 SQIVND, per germline (reference sequence). This CDR3 spans 12 amino acids. With V trimmed by 9 bases and J by 11 bases, 6 bases remained unmatched. The DNA for the CDR3 is TGTGCCAGCGCCGGGACTAGCGGGAGCAAGTACTTC. It codes for CASAGTSGSKYF.

The rearrangement links TRBV18 to TRBJ1-4; 8 bases fit TRBD1. Germline CDR1 KGHSH, CDR2 LQKENI. With 4 bases clipped from V and 0 bases from J, the junction kept 4 bases outside the gene matches. This CDR3 has 16 amino acids. This CDR3 is CASSLLTGATNEKLFF. The CDR3, as DNA: TGTGCCAGCTCACTTCTGACAGGGGCAACTAATGAAAAACTGTTTTTT.

V gene TRBV5-1 combines with J gene TRBJ1-5, with D hard to call. Trimming removed 2 bases from V and 5 bases from J, with 8 bases in between. CDR1 and CDR2 from the germline V gene are SGHRS and YFSETQ. This CDR3 is 13 amino acids long. The CDR3 is CASSLNPHQPQHF. CDR3 bases: TGCGCCAGCAGCTTAAATCCTCATCAGCCCCAGCATTTT.

The chain uses TRBV20-1 and TRBJ1-1; maybe TRBD1 (5 bases). The CDR3 length is 9 residues. Germline V gives CDR1 DFQATT, CDR2 SNEGSKA (reference sequence). CDR3 protein: CRRLRGAFF. CDR3 coding DNA: TGCAGAAGACTACGGGGGGCTTTCTTT.

The chain couples TRBV11-1 to TRBJ2-7, with 7 bases matching TRBD2. After removal of 5 bases from V and 5 bases from J, the junction contained 12 bases not matched to a gene. The CDR3 consists of 15 residues. The germline V gene encodes CDR1 SGHAT and CDR2 FQDESV (reference sequence). The CDR3 DNA sequence: TGTGCCAGCAGCACCGGACTAGACCTTGCCCACGAGCAGTACGTC. Amino acid sequence: CASSTGLDLAHEQYV.

This clone has a handful of counts. The chain couples TRBV2 to TRBJ2-3; the D is unclear. Germline V gene data show CDR1 as SNHLY and CDR2 as FYNNEI. This CDR3 comprises 14 residues. The ends were cut back, 6 bases at V and 2 bases at J, with 12 bases in the middle. The DNA of the CDR3 is TGTGCCAGCAGGTCCCTGGGTTTCACAGATACGCAGTATTTT. This gives the protein CASRSLGFTDTQYF.

V is TRBV28 and J is TRBJ2-3; tentatively, D is TRBD2 (7 bases). The CDR3 runs to 14 residues. Germline loops: CDR1 MDHEN, CDR2 SYDVKM. The V end lost 4 bases, the J end lost 7 bases, and 15 bases lay between the germline ends. Here the CDR3 DNA reads TGTGCCAGCAGTTCGGGGGCTAGCGGATATACGCAGTATTTT. This gives the protein CASSSGASGYTQYF.

Concerning this clone: Other DNA sequences in this sample translate to the same CDR3. J is TRBJ2-3 and V is TRBV9; 11 positions match TRBD2. Losses at the gene ends were 5 bases for V and 2 bases for J; bases not matched to a gene: 7. Germline V gene sequence: CDR1 SGDLS, CDR2 YYNGEE. CDR3 length: 16 amino acids. CDR3 DNA sequence: TGTGCCAGCAGTGTAACTAGCGGGGGAATCACAGATACGCAGTATTTT. It encodes CASSVTSGGITDTQYF.

This clone was seen a few times. The chain has TRBV14 and TRBJ2-5; D possibly corresponds to TRBD2 (5 bases). CDR1 SGHDN and CDR2 FVKESK come from the germline V gene. The CDR3 loop spans 16 amino acids. Trimming removed 2 bases at V and 5 bases at J, with 18 bases between. The CDR3 DNA sequence: TGTGCCAGCAGCCAACCCGTGGGAACGACGGGGGAGACCCAGTACTTC. Residues: CASSQPVGTTGETQYF.